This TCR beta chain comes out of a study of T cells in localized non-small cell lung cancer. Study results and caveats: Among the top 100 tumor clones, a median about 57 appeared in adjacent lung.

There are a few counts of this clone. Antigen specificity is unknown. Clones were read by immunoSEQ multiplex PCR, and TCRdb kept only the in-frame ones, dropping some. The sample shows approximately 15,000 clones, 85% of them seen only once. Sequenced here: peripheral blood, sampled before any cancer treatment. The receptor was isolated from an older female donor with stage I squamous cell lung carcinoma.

This CDR3 reads CASSRPGTVSNTEAFF. For the CDR3, the DNA is TGTGCCAGCAGTCGTCCCGGGACAGTTTCTAACACTGAAGCTTTCTTT. The J gene is TRBJ1-1, the V gene TRBV28; 7 bases are a match to TRBD1. V dropped 5 bases and J dropped 2; count of bases not matched to a gene: 11. The germline CDR1 and CDR2 sequences are MDHEN and SYDVKM. The length of the CDR3 is 16 residues. Filled out from reference TRBV28 and TRBJ1-1, the complete variable domain reads DVKVTQSSRYLVKRTGEKVFLECVQDMDHENMFWYRQDPGLGLRLIYFSYDVKMKEKGDIPEGYSVSREKKERFSLILESASTNQTSMYLCASSRPGTVSNTEAFFGQGTRLTVV.